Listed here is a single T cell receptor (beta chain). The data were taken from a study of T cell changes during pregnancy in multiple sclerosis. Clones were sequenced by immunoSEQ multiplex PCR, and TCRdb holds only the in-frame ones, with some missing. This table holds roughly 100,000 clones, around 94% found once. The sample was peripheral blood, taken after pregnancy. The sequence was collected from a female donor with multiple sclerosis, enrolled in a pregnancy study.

The CDR3: CASRKLATNTGELFF. The CDR3, as DNA: TGTGCCAGCAGGAAACTAGCGACGAACACCGGGGAGCTGTTTTTT. The rearrangement joins TRBV7-8 to TRBJ2-2; 7 positions agree with TRBD2. J lost 0 bases, V lost 6 bases, and 4 bases had no gene match. Looked up from germline, CDR1 is SGHVS and CDR2 is FQNEAQ. CDR3 length equals 15 residues.